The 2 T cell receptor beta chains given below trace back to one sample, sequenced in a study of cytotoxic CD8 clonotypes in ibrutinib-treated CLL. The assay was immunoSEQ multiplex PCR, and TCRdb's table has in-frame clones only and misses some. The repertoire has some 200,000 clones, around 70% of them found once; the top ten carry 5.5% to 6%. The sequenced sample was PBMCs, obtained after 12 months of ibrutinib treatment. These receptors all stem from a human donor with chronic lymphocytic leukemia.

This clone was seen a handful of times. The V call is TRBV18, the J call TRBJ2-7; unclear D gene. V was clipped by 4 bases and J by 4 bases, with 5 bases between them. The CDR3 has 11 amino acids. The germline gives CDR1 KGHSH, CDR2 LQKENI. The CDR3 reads CASSLDYEQYF. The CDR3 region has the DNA TGTGCCAGCTCACTGGATTACGAGCAGTACTTC.

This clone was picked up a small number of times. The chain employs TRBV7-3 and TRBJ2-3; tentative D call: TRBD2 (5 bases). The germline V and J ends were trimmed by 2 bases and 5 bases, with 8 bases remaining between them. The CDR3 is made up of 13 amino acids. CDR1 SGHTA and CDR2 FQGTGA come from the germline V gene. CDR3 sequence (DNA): TGTGCCAGCAGCTTATCTCGGGGAGATACGCAGTATTTT. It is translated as CASSLSRGDTQYF. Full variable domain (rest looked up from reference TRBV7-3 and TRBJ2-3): GAGVSQTPSNKVTEKGKYVELRCDPISGHTALYWYRQSLGQGPEFLIYFQGTGAADDSGLPNDRFFAVRPEGSVSTLKIQRTERGDSAVYLCASSLSRGDTQYFGPGTRLTVL.